A selection of T cell receptor beta chains follows, all from one sample in a study of cytomegalovirus exposure and HLA in healthy donors. Data came from immunoSEQ multiplex PCR; TCRdb stores just in-frame clones and leaves some out. Among more than 95,000 clones listed, over 15% were seen once. Sequencing input: PBMCs. Source of these receptors: a female donor in good health and CMV-seropositive. Both conserved end residues are part of each CDR3. A D gene is named only where the DNA matches it firmly. Some rows mark clone size as missing; the rest say once, few, many or name a class of expanded clone.

>TRBV10-3|NA|NA|TRBJ2-7
TGTGCCATCAGAGACAGTACCTACGAGCAGTACTTC
CAIRDSTYEQYF
>TRBV6-5|NA|NA|TRBJ1-4
TGTGCCAGCAGTTACAGGGGTAATGAAAAACTGTTTTTT
CASSYRGNEKLFF
>TRBV5-8|few|NA|TRBJ2-7
TGTGCCAGCAGTGGCAGGGGGGATGCCTACGAGCAGTACTTC
CASSGRGDAYEQYF
>TRBV4-3|NA|NA|TRBJ2-2
TGCGCCAGCAGCCTGGAAAGGACTTTTATCGGGGAGCTGTTTTTT
CASSLERTFIGELFF
>TRBV6-5|NA|TRBD1|TRBJ2-7
TGTGCCAGCAGAGACGCTGAGGGGGCTTACGAGCAGTACTTC
CASRDAEGAYEQYF
>TRBV7-9|NA|NA|TRBJ2-7
TGTGCCAGCAGCCCCTGGGGACTGGCGGCCGAGCAGTACTTC
CASSPWGLAAEQYF
>TRBV7-8|few|TRBD1|TRBJ1-2
TGTGCCAGCAGCTTACTACAGGGGGCAGCGGGCTACACCTTC
CASSLLQGAAGYTF
>TRBV28|few|NA|TRBJ1-5
TGTGCCAGCAGTTTGAGACAGCGCTATCAGCCCCAGCATTTT
CASSLRQRYQPQHF
>TRBV28|NA|NA|TRBJ2-3
TGTGCCAGCAGTTTCGGGTTGACAGATACGCAGTATTTT
CASSFGLTDTQYF
>TRBV28|NA|NA|TRBJ2-2
TGTGCCAGCAGCGGTTTCAACACCGGGGAGCTGTTTTTT
CASSGFNTGELFF
>TRBV30|NA|TRBD1|TRBJ2-7
TGTGCCTGGAACCCCACAGGGGGCGAGCAGTACTTC
CAWNPTGGEQYF
>TRBV9|NA|NA|TRBJ2-2
TGTGCCAGCAGCGTAGTGGCTGCGAACACCGGGGAGCTGTTTTTT
CASSVVAANTGELFF
>TRBV21-1|few|NA|TRBJ2-7
TGTGCCAGCAGCAGGACAGGGCAGTCCCACGAGCAGTACTTC
CASSRTGQSHEQYF
>TRBV9|NA|TRBD2|TRBJ2-1
TGTGCCAGCAGCGTAGGGTCCGGACTAGCGGAAAACAATGAGCAGTTCTTC
CASSVGSGLAENNEQFF
>TRBV7-2|few|NA|TRBJ2-7
TGTGCCAGCAGCCATCTAGACAGGAACTACGAGCAGTACTTC
CASSHLDRNYEQYF
>TRBV5-4|NA|TRBD2|TRBJ2-1
TGTGCCAGCAGCTCCCTGTTCGGGACTAGTAGGAGCTCCTACAATGAGCAGTTCTTC
CASSSLFGTSRSSYNEQFF
>TRBV30|NA|TRBD2|TRBJ2-1
TGTGCCTGGAGTCTGCGGGCTAGCGGGGGGCAACCTTACAATGAGCAGTTCTTC
CAWSLRASGGQPYNEQFF
>TRBV4-3|once|TRBD2|TRBJ2-7
TGCGCCAGCAGCCAGAGCGGGGGACGCTCCGAGCAGTACTTC
CASSQSGGRSEQYF
>TRBV21-1|once|NA|TRBJ2-1
TGTGCCAGCAGCAAAGGGGAGACTAGCGGGGGCGAGAGTAATGAGCAGTTCTTC
CASSKGETSGGESNEQFF
>TRBV9|NA|TRBD2|TRBJ2-1
TGTGCCAGCAGCGTAGGCGGGAGAAGATCCTACAATGAGCAGTTCTTC
CASSVGGRRSYNEQFF
>TRBV9|NA|NA|TRBJ1-1
TGTGCCAGCAGCCCAAGGGAGGATCTGGTAAGGACTGAAGCTTTCTTT
CASSPREDLVRTEAFF
>TRBV5-4|NA|TRBD1|TRBJ2-7
TGTGCCAGCAGCTTGGACAGGGGTTGGTTCGAGCAGTACTTC
CASSLDRGWFEQYF
>TRBV7-8|NA|TRBD1|TRBJ1-1
TGTGCCAGCAGCCCCCGACTGACAGGGTTGGGATTTGCTGAAGCTTTCTTT
CASSPRLTGLGFAEAFF
>TRBV29-1|NA|TRBD1|TRBJ1-2
TGCAGCGTTGTAGGGGACAGCCGTAACTATGGCTACACCTTC
CSVVGDSRNYGYTF
>TRBV7-2|NA|NA|TRBJ2-3
TGTGCCAGCAGCTTAGGCTACACAGATACGCAGTATTTT
CASSLGYTDTQYF
>TRBV5-1|NA|TRBD2|TRBJ2-5
TGCGCCAGCAGCTTGTGGGGGGGCCAAGAGACCCAGTACTTC
CASSLWGGQETQYF
>TRBV28|NA|NA|TRBJ2-2
TGTGCCAGCAGTTTCGCAGGTTGGAGGGGTGGCACCGGGGAGCTGTTTTTT
CASSFAGWRGGTGELFF
>TRBV10-3|NA|TRBD1|TRBJ1-5
TGTGCCATCAGTCCCGGGACAGGGATCAGTGGCAATCAGCCCCAGCATTTT
CAISPGTGISGNQPQHF
>TRBV6-1|once|NA|TRBJ1-3
TGTGCCAGCAGTGACCAGGGCTTGGCTGGAAACACCATATATTTT
CASSDQGLAGNTIYF
>TRBV19|few|NA|TRBJ1-1
TGTGCCAGCTTGACAGGCCTGAACACTGAAGCTTTCTTT
CASLTGLNTEAFF
>TRBV29-1|NA|TRBD2|TRBJ2-1
TGCAGCGCCACCGCACTAGCGGGGTGGAATGAGCAGTTCTTC
CSATALAGWNEQFF
>TRBV9|NA|TRBD2|TRBJ2-7
TGTGCCAGCAGCGCCGGACTAGCGGAGGGCTACGAGCAGTACTTC
CASSAGLAEGYEQYF
>TRBV7-8|few|TRBD2|TRBJ2-7
TGTGCCAGCAGCCTAATAGCGGGACCATTCTACGAGCAGTACTTC
CASSLIAGPFYEQYF
>TRBV13|few|TRBD1|TRBJ1-2
TGTGCCAGCAGCCACATTAGACAGGGTGGCGGCTATGGCTACACCTTC
CASSHIRQGGGYGYTF
>TRBV6-6|NA|TRBD1|TRBJ1-5
TGTGCCAGCAGTTCCCGGACAGGGGGAACCAATCAGCCCCAGCATTTT
CASSSRTGGTNQPQHF
>TRBV28|few|NA|TRBJ2-7
TGTGCCAGCAGCACCCTGGTGGACAGCTACGACGAGCAGTACTTC
CASSTLVDSYDEQYF
>TRBV5-1|NA|TRBD1|TRBJ1-1
TGCGCCAGCAGCTTGGGCCCCAGGGGGGTGAACACTGAAGCTTTCTTT
CASSLGPRGVNTEAFF
>TRBV7-8|NA|TRBD1|TRBJ1-2
TGTGCCAGCAGCTTGGGACAGGGGAACTATGGCTACACCTTC
CASSLGQGNYGYTF